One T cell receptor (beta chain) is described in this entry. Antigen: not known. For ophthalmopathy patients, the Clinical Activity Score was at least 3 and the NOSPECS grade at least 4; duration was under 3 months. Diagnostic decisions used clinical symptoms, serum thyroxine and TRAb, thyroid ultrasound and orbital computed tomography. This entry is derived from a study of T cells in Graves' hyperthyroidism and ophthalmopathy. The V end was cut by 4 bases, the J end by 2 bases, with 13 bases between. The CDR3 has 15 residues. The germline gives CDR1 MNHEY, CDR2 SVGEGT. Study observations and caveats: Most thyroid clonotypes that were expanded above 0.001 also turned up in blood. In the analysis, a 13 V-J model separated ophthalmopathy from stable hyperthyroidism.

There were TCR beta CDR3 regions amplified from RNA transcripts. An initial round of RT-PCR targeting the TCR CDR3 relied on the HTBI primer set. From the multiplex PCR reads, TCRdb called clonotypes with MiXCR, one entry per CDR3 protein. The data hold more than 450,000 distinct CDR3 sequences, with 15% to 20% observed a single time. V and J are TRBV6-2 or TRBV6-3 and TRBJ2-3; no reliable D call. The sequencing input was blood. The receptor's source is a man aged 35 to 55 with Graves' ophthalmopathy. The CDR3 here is CASSWAALDTDTQYF. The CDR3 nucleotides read TGTGCCAGCAGTTGGGCGGCCTTGGACACAGATACGCAGTATTTT.